This paragraph reports one T cell receptor (beta chain). This specimen comes from a study of blood T cell repertoires in COVID-19. Study information: Sample material is recorded as cDNA or gDNA derived from T cells, B-cell-depleted T cells, or PBMCs.

The CDR3 is 15 amino acids. Trimming cost V 6 bases and J 0 bases, with 14 bases left between them. Germline V gene sequence: CDR1 SNHLY, CDR2 FYNNEI. Assay: immunoSEQ multiplex PCR; the TCRdb copy retains only in-frame clones and omits some. The sample has under 250,000 clones; around 78% are singletons. The material sequenced was peripheral blood. The clonotype originates from a woman aged 70-85 years with active or convalescent COVID-19. The genes are TRBV2 and TRBJ1-1, with a tentative D call TRBD1 (6 bases). DNA for the CDR3: TGTGCCAGCAGCTCTCAGGGGAGAATGAACACTGAAGCTTTCTTT. It translates to CASSSQGRMNTEAFF.